A single sample is the source of the 27 T cell receptor beta chains below, sequenced in a study of siplizumab effects on memory and regulatory T cells. Using immunoSEQ multiplex PCR, the repertoire was profiled, and TCRdb retains in-frame clones only, with some absent. The data contain some 100,000 clones, 80% to 95% of them singletons. The sequenced material came from CD8+ T cells sorted from blood. The source of these receptors is a human donor in good health.

V and J are TRBV6-1 and TRBJ1-5, with no clear D. Germline-derived CDR1 and CDR2 are MNHNS and SASEGT. V shed 2 bases and J shed 7 bases, with 12 bases lying between them. The CDR3 is 14 amino acids. CDR3 in amino acids: CASSEWSKIQPQHF. Here the CDR3 DNA reads TGTGCCAGCAGTGAATGGTCGAAAATCCAGCCCCAGCATTTT.

This clone was found a few times. CDR3 coding DNA: TGTGCCAGCCTAGGGACGGCCGCCGGGGAGCTGTTTTTT. Translation gives CASLGTAAGELFF. This chain connects TRBV27 to TRBJ2-2; D might be TRBD1 or TRBD2, each matching 5 bases. Germline-derived CDR1 and CDR2 are MNHEY and SMNVEV (reference sequence). The CDR3 covers 13 residues. Trimming took off 8 bases at V and 6 bases at J, with 13 bases between the two ends.

V gene TRBV5-1 combines with J gene TRBJ2-1; 10 nucleotides align to TRBD1. V gave up 4 bases and J gave up 5 bases; unmatched junction bases: 6. The CDR3 sequence is 15 residues long. Germline CDR1 is SGHRS and CDR2 is YFSETQ. CDR3 region: CASSRDRGPNNEQFF. CDR3 nucleotide sequence: TGCGCCAGCAGCCGGGACAGGGGCCCTAACAATGAGCAGTTCTTC.

This clone appeared a single time. Written as DNA, the CDR3 is TGTGCCAGCAGCTTAACCCCCTTAGGCGCGAACACCGGGGAGCTGTTTTTT. Residues: CASSLTPLGANTGELFF. The chain is built from TRBV7-3 and TRBJ2-2; D unclear. Germline assignment: CDR1 SGHTA and CDR2 FQGTGA. This CDR3 has 17 amino acids. V lost 0 bases and J lost 0, with 11 bases in between.

For this clone: Other DNA sequences in this specimen translate into the identical CDR3. The rearrangement links TRBV7-9 to TRBJ1-4; D is undetermined. Germline assignment: CDR1 SEHNR and CDR2 FQNEAQ (reference sequence). Between the trimmed V and J ends, which lost 1 base and 6 bases, there was a span of 0 bases. This CDR3 spans 11 amino acids. The DNA for the CDR3 is TGTGCCAGCAGCTTAGATGAAAAACTGTTTTTT. As protein: CASSLDEKLFF.

The chain links TRBV5-4 to TRBJ1-1; D unresolved. The germline gives CDR1 SGHNT, CDR2 YYREEE (reference sequence). This CDR3 spans 12 amino acids. V lost 3 bases and J lost 6, with 9 bases in between. CDR3 in amino acids: CASSSEGPEAFF. The CDR3 coding sequence is TGTGCCAGCAGCTCAGAAGGGCCTGAAGCTTTCTTT.

This rearrangement joins TRBV27 to TRBJ1-2; D is unresolved. V gave up 3 bases and J gave up 2 bases, with 13 bases separating them. The CDR3 is made up of 15 amino acids. The V gene's germline CDR1 is MNHEY and CDR2 SMNVEV (reference sequence). The CDR3 reads CASSFLGNTNYGYTF. The CDR3, as DNA: TGTGCCAGCAGTTTCCTCGGGAACACCAACTATGGCTACACCTTC.

This clone came up once. The V gene is TRBV10-3, the J gene TRBJ2-2, with 9 bases matching TRBD2. The V gene's germline CDR1 is ENHRY and CDR2 SYGVKD. This CDR3 has 17 residues. With 3 bases clipped from V and 0 bases from J, the junction kept 5 bases outside the gene matches. The CDR3: CAISDVAGASNTGELFF. The CDR3 nucleotides are TGTGCCATCAGTGATGTAGCGGGAGCCTCGAACACCGGGGAGCTGTTTTTT.

Turning to this clone: Within the sample, other DNA sequences also encode this same CDR3. The chain joins TRBV7-9 to TRBJ2-7; unclear D gene. Trimming removed 1 base from V and 1 base from J, with 2 bases in between. The CDR3 loop spans 12 amino acids. CDR1 SEHNR and CDR2 FQNEAQ come from the germline V gene (reference sequence). The CDR3 region has the DNA TGTGCCAGCAGCTTAGGGTCCTACGAGCAGTACTTC. Translated: CASSLGSYEQYF.

The V and J genes are TRBV15 and TRBJ1-2, with a possible D match to TRBD1 (5 bases). Germline assignment: CDR1 LNHNV and CDR2 YYDKDF (reference sequence). The V end lost 0 bases, the J end lost 4 bases, and 15 bases lay between the germline ends. The CDR3 is made up of 16 amino acids. The chain's CDR3 is CATSRDRGRTLYGYTF. The CDR3 bases are TGTGCCACCAGCAGAGATAGGGGCAGGACACTCTATGGCTACACCTTC.

The chain links TRBV7-6 to TRBJ1-1, with 9 bases aligning to TRBD1. The germline CDR1 and CDR2 sequences are SGHVS and FNYEAQ. With 5 bases clipped from V and 5 bases from J, the junction kept 6 bases outside the gene matches. The CDR3 is 14 residues long. The CDR3 coding sequence is TGTGCCAGCAGCGCCGACAGGGGGATTACTGAAGCTTTCTTT. Encoded protein: CASSADRGITEAFF.

The V call is TRBV10-2, the J call TRBJ2-3, with 12 bases that match TRBD2. Trimming cost V 0 bases and J 5 bases; bases outside gene matches: 6. The CDR3 covers 17 residues. Germline V gene sequence: CDR1 WSHSY, CDR2 SAAADI. The CDR3 is CASSESLAGGWGDTQYF. CDR3 DNA sequence: TGCGCCAGCAGTGAGTCACTAGCGGGGGGATGGGGAGATACGCAGTATTTT.

The chain carries TRBV27 and TRBJ2-2; tentative D call: TRBD2 (6 bases). V was shortened by 5 bases and J by 1 base, with 14 bases between the two germline ends. Germline V gives CDR1 MNHEY, CDR2 SMNVEV (reference sequence). The CDR3 is 16 residues long. For the CDR3, the DNA is TGTGCCAGCAGTACCGCTCAGGGACTGAACACCGGGGAGCTGTTTTTT. It codes for CASSTAQGLNTGELFF.

The chain is built from TRBV27 and TRBJ2-7, with D perhaps TRBD2 (5 bases). The germline CDR1 and CDR2 sequences are MNHEY and SMNVEV (reference sequence). The CDR3 contains 13 residues. Trimming pared 3 bases from V and 3 bases from J, leaving 9 bases between. The CDR3 sequence is CASSFAGNYEQYF. CDR3 DNA sequence: TGTGCCAGCAGTTTCGCCGGGAACTACGAGCAGTACTTC.

The V and J genes are TRBV27 and TRBJ2-7; D is perhaps TRBD1 or TRBD2 (5 bases each). Per the germline V gene, CDR1 is MNHEY and CDR2 is SMNVEV (reference sequence). Trimming took off 9 bases at V and 1 base at J, with 13 bases between the two ends. The CDR3 spans 13 residues. The CDR3 protein is CASKEGSSYEQYF. DNA for the CDR3: TGTGCCAGTAAAGAGGGGTCTTCCTACGAGCAGTACTTC.

This clone was detected only once. This chain links TRBV9 with TRBJ1-3; 9 positions match TRBD1. The CDR3 is made up of 19 amino acids. The V segment lost 2 bases and the J segment 2 bases; nucleotides outside the gene matches: 14. CDR1 SGDLS and CDR2 YYNGEE come from the germline V gene. In nucleotides, the CDR3 is TGTGCCAGCAGCGTTAGAGACAGGGGGTCCCCGGGAGCTGGAAACACCATATATTTT. Amino acids: CASSVRDRGSPGAGNTIYF.

The CDR3 region is CASSSNLVSEQFF. The CDR3 DNA follows: TGTGCCAGCAGTTCCAATTTAGTTAGTGAGCAGTTCTTC. This sequence joins TRBV27 and TRBJ2-1; D is uncertain. V gave up 4 bases and J gave up 9 bases, with 13 bases separating them. The CDR3 totals 13 residues. Germline CDR1 reads MNHEY; CDR2 reads SMNVEV (reference sequence).

The chain employs TRBV5-6 and TRBJ2-1; 7 bases fit TRBD2. CDR1 SGHDT and CDR2 YYEEEE come from the germline V gene. Trimming cost V 0 bases and J 9 bases; bases outside gene matches: 3. There are 13 residues in the CDR3. The CDR3 nucleotides read TGTGCCAGCAGCTTGGCCCTAGCGGTTGAGCAGTTCTTC. As protein: CASSLALAVEQFF. The full variable domain, completed using reference TRBV5-6 and TRBJ2-1, is DAGVTQSPTHLIKTRGQQVTLRCSPKSGHDTVSWYQQALGQGPQFIFQYYEEEERQRGNFPDRFSGHQFPNYSSELNVNALLLGDSALYLCASSLALAVEQFFGPGTRLTVL.

The V and J genes are TRBV30 and TRBJ1-2, with D hard to call. Germline CDR1 is GTSNPN and CDR2 is SVGIG (reference sequence). The V gene lost 0 bases and the J gene lost 7 bases, with 12 bases spanning the gap. The CDR3 is made up of 13 amino acids. In nucleotides, the CDR3 is TGTGCCTGGAGTGTACGTCATAGTCTTGGCTACACCTTC. The encoded protein is CAWSVRHSLGYTF.

This chain joins TRBV7-9 and TRBJ1-4; D remains ambiguous. CDR1 is SEHNR and CDR2 is FQNEAQ in the germline V gene (reference sequence). The CDR3 runs 15 residues. V dropped 5 bases and J dropped 1 base, with 11 bases sitting between them. The CDR3 here is CASSALGKTNEKLFF. In DNA, the CDR3 is TGTGCCAGCAGCGCCTTGGGGAAAACTAATGAAAAACTGTTTTTT.

The rearrangement uses TRBV30 and TRBJ2-2, with D tentatively TRBD1 (5 bases). The V and J ends lost 1 base and 6 bases respectively, with 15 bases between them. Germline V gene lookup returns CDR1 GTSNPN and CDR2 SVGIG (reference sequence). The CDR3 has 15 residues. CDR3 sequence: CAWSEVEGAAGELFF. The CDR3 nucleotides are TGTGCCTGGAGTGAGGTAGAAGGGGCAGCCGGGGAGCTGTTTTTT.

This rearrangement joins TRBV4-2 to TRBJ1-1; the D gene is possibly TRBD1 (5 bases). This CDR3 spans 14 amino acids. The germline V gene has CDR1 LGHNA and CDR2 YNFKEQ. Trimming left V 0 bases short and J 4 bases short, with 9 bases between. CDR3 sequence: CASSQEAGSTEAFF. CDR3 DNA: TGTGCCAGCAGCCAAGAGGCAGGGAGCACTGAAGCTTTCTTT.

The CDR3 here is CASSQEGAGGDYNYGYTF. The CDR3 DNA reads as TGCGCCAGCAGCCAAGAGGGGGCAGGGGGGGATTATAACTATGGCTACACCTTC. This chain connects TRBV4-1 to TRBJ1-2; 7 nucleotides match TRBD1. Germline V gene sequence: CDR1 MGHRA, CDR2 YSYEKL. After removal of 0 bases from V and 1 base from J, the junction contained 11 bases not matched to a gene. CDR3 length equals 18 residues.

CDR3 in DNA: TGTGCCAGCAGTTACGGGGACAGCCTTTTTATTGAAGCTTTCTTT. This gives the protein CASSYGDSLFIEAFF. The rearrangement uses TRBV6-5 and TRBJ1-1; the match to TRBD1 covers 7 bases. The length of the CDR3 is 15 residues. CDR1 and CDR2 from the germline V gene are MNHEY and SVGAGI. After removal of 2 bases from V and 7 bases from J, the junction contained 10 bases not matched to a gene.

The genes are TRBV11-2 and TRBJ2-7; possible D gene TRBD1, 6 bases. CDR1 SGHAT and CDR2 FQNNGV come from the germline V gene. The V end was cut by 6 bases, the J end by 2 bases, with 14 bases between. The CDR3 totals 14 residues. In DNA form, the CDR3 reads TGTGCCAGCAGTTCGACAGGCTCCCCCTACGAGCAGTACTTC. It codes for CASSSTGSPYEQYF. The full variable domain, completed using reference TRBV11-2 and TRBJ2-7, is EAGVAQSPRYKIIEKRQSVAFWCNPISGHATLYWYQQILGQGPKLLIQFQNNGVVDDSQLPKDRFSAERLKGVDSTLKIQPAKLEDSAVYLCASSSTGSPYEQYFGPGTRLTVT.

The chain is built from TRBV5-6 and TRBJ2-7; D is perhaps TRBD1 (5 bases). The CDR3 consists of 15 residues. The germline V and J ends were trimmed by 0 bases and 0 bases, with 10 bases remaining between them. Germline V CDR1 and CDR2: SGHDT, YYEEEE. The DNA for the CDR3 is TGTGCCAGCAGCTTGGGACAGCCGTTCTCCTACGAGCAGTACTTC. Residues: CASSLGQPFSYEQYF.

This clone has just one count. The gene calls are TRBV2 and TRBJ2-5; D tentatively reads TRBD1 or TRBD2 (6 bases each). CDR1 is SNHLY and CDR2 is FYNNEI in the germline V gene. The CDR3 is 16 residues long. V shed 6 bases and J shed 0 bases, with 17 bases lying between them. The CDR3 DNA follows: TGTGCCAGCAGCCCGGGGGCGGGGAGAGACCAAGAGACCCAGTACTTC. It codes for CASSPGAGRDQETQYF.